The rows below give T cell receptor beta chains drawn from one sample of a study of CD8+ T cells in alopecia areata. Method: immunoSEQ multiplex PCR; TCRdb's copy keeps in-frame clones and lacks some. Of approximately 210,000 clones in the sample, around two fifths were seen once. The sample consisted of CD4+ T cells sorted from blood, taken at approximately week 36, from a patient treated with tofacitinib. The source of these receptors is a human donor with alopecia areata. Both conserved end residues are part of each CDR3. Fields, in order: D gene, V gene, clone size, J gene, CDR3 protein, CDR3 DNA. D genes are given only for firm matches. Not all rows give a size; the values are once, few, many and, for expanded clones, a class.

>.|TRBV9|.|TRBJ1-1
CASSGGQKNTEAFF
TGTGCCAGCAGCGGTGGACAGAAGAACACTGAAGCTTTCTTT
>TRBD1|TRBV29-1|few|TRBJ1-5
CSVEEGQGAGPQHF
TGCAGCGTTGAAGAGGGACAGGGAGCTGGGCCCCAGCATTTT
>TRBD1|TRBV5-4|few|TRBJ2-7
CASSSWDRGYEQYF
TGTGCCAGCAGCTCCTGGGACAGAGGCTACGAGCAGTACTTC
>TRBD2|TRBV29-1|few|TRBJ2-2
CSVGLAGTGELFF
TGCAGCGTTGGACTAGCCGGCACCGGGGAGCTGTTTTTT
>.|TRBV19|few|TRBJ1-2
CASSPDLARYGYTF
TGTGCCAGTAGTCCAGATTTGGCGCGCTATGGCTACACCTTC
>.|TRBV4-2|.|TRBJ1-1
CASSQNTEAFF
TGTGCCAGCAGCCAGAACACTGAAGCTTTCTTT
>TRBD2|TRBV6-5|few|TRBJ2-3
CASKLAGSGTQYF
TGTGCCAGCAAACTAGCGGGAAGTGGGACGCAGTATTTT
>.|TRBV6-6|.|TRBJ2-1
CASSYSLYEQFF
TGTGCCAGCAGTTACTCCCTTTATGAGCAGTTCTTC
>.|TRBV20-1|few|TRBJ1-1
CSAPGVGEAFF
TGCAGTGCCCCCGGGGTGGGGGAAGCTTTCTTT
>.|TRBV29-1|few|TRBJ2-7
CSVPTVQGIYEQYF
TGCAGCGTGCCGACAGTCCAGGGTATCTACGAGCAGTACTTC
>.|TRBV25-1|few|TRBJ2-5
CASSEYSSGTRYF
TGTGCCAGCAGTGAATATAGTAGCGGCACACGGTACTTC
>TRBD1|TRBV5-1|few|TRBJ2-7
CASSLHFQGAYEQYF
TGCGCCAGCAGCTTGCACTTCCAGGGGGCCTACGAGCAGTACTTC
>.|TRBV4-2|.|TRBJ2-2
CASSLELRGTGELFF
TGTGCCAGCAGCCTCGAACTCAGAGGGACCGGGGAGCTGTTTTTT
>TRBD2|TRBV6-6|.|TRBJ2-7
CASSYRAGDEQYF
TGTGCCAGCAGTTACAGAGCGGGAGACGAGCAGTACTTC
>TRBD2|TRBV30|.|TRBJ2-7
CAWRTSGNSYEQYF
TGTGCCTGGAGGACTAGCGGCAACTCCTACGAGCAGTACTTC
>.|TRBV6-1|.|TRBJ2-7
CASSLTNEQYF
TGTGCCAGCAGCCTAACCAACGAGCAGTACTTC
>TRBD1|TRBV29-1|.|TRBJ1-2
CSVEQGAARSGYTF
TGCAGCGTTGAACAGGGGGCAGCGAGAAGTGGCTACACCTTC
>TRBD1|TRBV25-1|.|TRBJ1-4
CASGRSGQGLSNEKLFF
TGTGCCAGCGGAAGATCCGGACAGGGACTTTCGAATGAAAAACTGTTTTTT
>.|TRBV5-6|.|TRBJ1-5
CASSLRRYSNQPQHF
TGTGCCAGCAGCCTGAGACGGTATAGCAATCAGCCCCAGCATTTT
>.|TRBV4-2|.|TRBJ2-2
CASSQDVSQTNTGELFF
TGTGCCAGCAGCCAAGATGTTTCACAGACGAACACCGGGGAGCTGTTTTTT
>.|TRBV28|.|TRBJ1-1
CASSLSWQANTEAFF
TGTGCCAGCAGTTTATCGTGGCAGGCGAACACTGAAGCTTTCTTT
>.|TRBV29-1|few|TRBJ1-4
CSVSPGGATNEKLFF
TGCAGCGTTTCCCCCGGGGGAGCAACTAATGAAAAACTGTTTTTT
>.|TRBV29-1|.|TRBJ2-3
CSVSVGAARVADTQYF
TGCAGCGTCTCGGTCGGGGCAGCTAGGGTCGCAGATACGCAGTATTTT
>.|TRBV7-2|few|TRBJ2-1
CASSLGEQFF
TGTGCCAGCAGCTTGGGAGAGCAGTTCTTC
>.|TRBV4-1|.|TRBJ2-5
CASSRDLLKETQYF
TGCGCCAGCAGCCGGGACCTATTGAAAGAGACCCAGTACTTC
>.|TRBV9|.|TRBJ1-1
CASSVTEQTEAFF
TGTGCCAGCAGCGTTACAGAACAAACTGAAGCTTTCTTT
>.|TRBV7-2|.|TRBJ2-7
CASSLANREQYF
TGTGCCAGCAGCTTAGCGAACCGCGAGCAGTACTTC
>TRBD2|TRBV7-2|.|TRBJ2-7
CASTPRGTSGGLEQYF
TGTGCCAGCACCCCACGTGGGACTAGTGGAGGGCTCGAGCAGTACTTC
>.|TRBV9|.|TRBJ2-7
CASSVYSNDGGEQYF
TGTGCCAGCAGCGTATATTCGAATGATGGAGGCGAGCAGTACTTC
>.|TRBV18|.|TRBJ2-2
CASSPRGSEVPGELFF
TGTGCCAGCTCACCACGAGGGAGTGAGGTTCCCGGGGAGCTGTTTTTT
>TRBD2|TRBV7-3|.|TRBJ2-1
CASSFQAGGLNEQFF
TGTGCCAGCAGCTTTCAAGCGGGAGGTCTCAATGAGCAGTTCTTC
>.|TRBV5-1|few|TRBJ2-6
CASSLEADGANVLTF
TGCGCCAGCAGCTTGGAGGCAGACGGGGCCAACGTCCTGACTTTC
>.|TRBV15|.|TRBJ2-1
CATSRVLATYNEQFF
TGTGCCACCAGCAGAGTTCTAGCGACCTACAATGAGCAGTTCTTC
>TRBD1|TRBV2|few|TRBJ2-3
CASSEDRGQNTQYF
TGTGCCAGCAGTGAAGACAGGGGGCAAAATACGCAGTATTTT
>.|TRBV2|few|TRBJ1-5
CASTERSGGNQPQHF
TGTGCCAGCACCGAACGAAGCGGGGGCAATCAGCCCCAGCATTTT
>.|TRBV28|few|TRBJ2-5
CASMWRVQETQYF
TGTGCCAGCATGTGGCGGGTCCAAGAGACCCAGTACTTC
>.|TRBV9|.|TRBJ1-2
CASSVEAGAPFNYGYTF
TGTGCCAGCAGCGTAGAAGCGGGGGCGCCATTCAACTATGGCTACACCTTC
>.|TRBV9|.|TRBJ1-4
CASSGERGSEKLFF
TGTGCCAGCAGCGGGGAACGGGGTTCCGAAAAACTGTTTTTT
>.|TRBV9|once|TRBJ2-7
CASSPSPDRYEQYF
TGTGCCAGCAGCCCTTCCCCCGACCGGTACGAGCAGTACTTC
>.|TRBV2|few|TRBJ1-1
CASRVQGTGTEAFF
TGTGCCAGCAGGGTACAGGGTACGGGCACTGAAGCTTTCTTT
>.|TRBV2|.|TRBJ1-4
CASSENGLFF
TGTGCCAGCAGTGAAAATGGACTGTTTTTT
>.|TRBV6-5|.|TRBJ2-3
CASSWLENTDTQYF
TGTGCCAGCAGTTGGTTGGAGAACACAGATACGCAGTATTTT
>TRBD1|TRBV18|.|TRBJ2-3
CASSRDRGLNTQYF
TGTGCCAGCTCCCGGGACAGGGGGCTAAATACGCAGTATTTT
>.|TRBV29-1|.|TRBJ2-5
CSVAPTVETQYF
TGCAGCGTTGCCCCGACGGTGGAGACCCAGTACTTC
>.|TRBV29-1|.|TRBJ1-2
CSATAREGNYGYTF
TGCAGCGCCACGGCCAGGGAGGGTAACTATGGCTACACCTTC
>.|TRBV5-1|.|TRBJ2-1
CASSLSGSYNEQFF
TGCGCCAGCAGCTTGAGTGGCTCCTACAATGAGCAGTTCTTC
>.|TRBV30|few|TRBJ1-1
CAWKGRSGRNTEAFF
TGTGCCTGGAAGGGAAGGAGCGGCAGGAACACTGAAGCTTTCTTT
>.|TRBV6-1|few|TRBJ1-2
CASSLSRDYGYTF
TGTGCCAGCAGTTTATCCAGGGATTATGGCTACACCTTC
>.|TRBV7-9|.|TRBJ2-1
CASSLGGDAGNYNEQFF
TGTGCCAGCAGCTTAGGCGGAGACGCAGGAAATTACAATGAGCAGTTCTTC
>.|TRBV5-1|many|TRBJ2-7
CASSLGMRTQTYEQYF
TGCGCCAGCAGCCTGGGGATGCGGACGCAGACGTACGAGCAGTACTTC
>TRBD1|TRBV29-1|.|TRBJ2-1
CSAPGQAYNEQFF
TGCAGCGCCCCGGGACAGGCCTACAATGAGCAGTTCTTC
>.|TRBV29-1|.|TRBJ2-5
CSEGSGPEEGQYF
TGCAGCGAGGGGTCGGGGCCTGAGGAGGGTCAGTACTTC
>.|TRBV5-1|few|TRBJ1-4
CASSADRNEKLFF
TGCGCCAGCAGCGCCGACCGTAATGAAAAACTGTTTTTT